Each of the 8 T cell receptor beta chains below was sequenced from the same sample in a study of technical replicates of blood from several donors. Sequencing used immunoSEQ multiplex PCR; TCRdb keeps in-frame clones, though not all of them. The sample has around 81,000 clones, 95% seen once. The source material was T cells isolated from PBMCs. These receptors originate from a human donor in good health.

The table lists this clone with a count of one. The V gene is TRBV20-1, the J gene TRBJ2-5; D is possibly TRBD1 (5 bases). The CDR3 is made up of 11 amino acids. Trimming cost V 6 bases and J 4 bases, with 9 bases left between them. The germline gives CDR1 DFQATT, CDR2 SNEGSKA (reference sequence). The CDR3 is CSATQGETQYF. The CDR3 DNA sequence: TGCAGTGCAACGCAGGGAGAGACCCAGTACTTC.

The V gene is TRBV27, the J gene TRBJ1-5; 10 nucleotides align to TRBD1. V lost 1 base, J lost 4 bases, and 7 bases stayed unmatched. There are 17 residues in the CDR3. From germline, CDR1 is MNHEY and CDR2 SMNVEV (reference sequence). The CDR3 bases are TGTGCCAGCAGTTTATTTGGGACAGGGGCGCTTAATCAGCCCCAGCATTTT. Its protein is CASSLFGTGALNQPQHF.

The rearrangement uses TRBV5-1 and TRBJ1-2; 8 nucleotides align to TRBD1. After removal of 5 bases from V and 4 bases from J, the junction contained 7 bases not matched to a gene. Looked up from germline, CDR1 is SGHRS and CDR2 is YFSETQ. The CDR3 is 14 residues long. CDR3: CASRRDRTSYGYTF. The CDR3 region has the DNA TGCGCCAGCAGAAGGGACAGGACCTCCTATGGCTACACCTTC.

The rearrangement joins TRBV6-1 to TRBJ2-7, with D possibly matching TRBD1 (5 bases). This CDR3 contains 14 residues. From germline, CDR1 is MNHNS and CDR2 SASEGT. V was pared by 3 bases and J by 1 base, with 10 bases between. The CDR3 sequence is CASSDWAGSYEQYF. CDR3 DNA: TGTGCCAGCAGTGATTGGGCAGGGTCCTACGAGCAGTACTTC.

The rearrangement joins TRBV9 to TRBJ2-1; the match to TRBD2 covers 10 bases. This CDR3 comprises 15 residues. Per the germline V gene, CDR1 is SGDLS and CDR2 is YYNGEE. V lost 3 bases, J lost 7 bases, and 7 bases stayed unmatched. The CDR3 DNA follows: TGTGCCAGCAGCGCCCTAGCGGGAGTTTATAATGAGCAGTTCTTC. Its translation is CASSALAGVYNEQFF.

This chain uses TRBV27 with TRBJ1-4; D is perhaps TRBD1 (5 bases). The CDR3 spans 13 residues. The V gene lost 5 bases and the J gene lost 7 bases, with 11 bases spanning the gap. CDR1 is MNHEY, CDR2 SMNVEV, per germline (reference sequence). CDR3 in amino acids: CASSVFQGEKLFF. The CDR3 nucleotides read TGTGCCAGCAGTGTTTTTCAGGGTGAAAAACTGTTTTTT. The full variable domain, its missing parts supplied by reference TRBV27 and TRBJ1-4, is EAQVTQNPRYLITVTGKKLTVTCSQNMNHEYMSWYRQDPGLGLRQIYYSMNVEVTDKGDVPEGYKVSRKEKRNFPLILESPSPNQTSLYFCASSVFQGEKLFFGSGTQLSVL.

This sequence joins TRBV25-1 and TRBJ1-1; 7 bases are a match to TRBD1. In germline, CDR1 is MGHDK, CDR2 SYGVNS. J lost 7 bases, V lost 4 bases, and 6 bases had no gene match. This CDR3 comprises 13 residues. In DNA, the CDR3 is TGTGCCAGCAGTGGAAGGGGGCTGATTGAAGCTTTCTTT. It yields the protein CASSGRGLIEAFF.

The V and J genes are TRBV5-5 and TRBJ1-1; 9 bases match TRBD1. CDR3 length equals 15 residues. Germline assignment: CDR1 SGHKS and CDR2 YYEKEE (reference sequence). The junction had 1 base not matched to a gene; V was cut back by 0 bases and J by 1 base. The CDR3 spells CASSLEGQGNTEAFF. The CDR3 nucleotides read TGTGCCAGCAGCTTGGAGGGACAGGGGAACACTGAAGCTTTCTTT.